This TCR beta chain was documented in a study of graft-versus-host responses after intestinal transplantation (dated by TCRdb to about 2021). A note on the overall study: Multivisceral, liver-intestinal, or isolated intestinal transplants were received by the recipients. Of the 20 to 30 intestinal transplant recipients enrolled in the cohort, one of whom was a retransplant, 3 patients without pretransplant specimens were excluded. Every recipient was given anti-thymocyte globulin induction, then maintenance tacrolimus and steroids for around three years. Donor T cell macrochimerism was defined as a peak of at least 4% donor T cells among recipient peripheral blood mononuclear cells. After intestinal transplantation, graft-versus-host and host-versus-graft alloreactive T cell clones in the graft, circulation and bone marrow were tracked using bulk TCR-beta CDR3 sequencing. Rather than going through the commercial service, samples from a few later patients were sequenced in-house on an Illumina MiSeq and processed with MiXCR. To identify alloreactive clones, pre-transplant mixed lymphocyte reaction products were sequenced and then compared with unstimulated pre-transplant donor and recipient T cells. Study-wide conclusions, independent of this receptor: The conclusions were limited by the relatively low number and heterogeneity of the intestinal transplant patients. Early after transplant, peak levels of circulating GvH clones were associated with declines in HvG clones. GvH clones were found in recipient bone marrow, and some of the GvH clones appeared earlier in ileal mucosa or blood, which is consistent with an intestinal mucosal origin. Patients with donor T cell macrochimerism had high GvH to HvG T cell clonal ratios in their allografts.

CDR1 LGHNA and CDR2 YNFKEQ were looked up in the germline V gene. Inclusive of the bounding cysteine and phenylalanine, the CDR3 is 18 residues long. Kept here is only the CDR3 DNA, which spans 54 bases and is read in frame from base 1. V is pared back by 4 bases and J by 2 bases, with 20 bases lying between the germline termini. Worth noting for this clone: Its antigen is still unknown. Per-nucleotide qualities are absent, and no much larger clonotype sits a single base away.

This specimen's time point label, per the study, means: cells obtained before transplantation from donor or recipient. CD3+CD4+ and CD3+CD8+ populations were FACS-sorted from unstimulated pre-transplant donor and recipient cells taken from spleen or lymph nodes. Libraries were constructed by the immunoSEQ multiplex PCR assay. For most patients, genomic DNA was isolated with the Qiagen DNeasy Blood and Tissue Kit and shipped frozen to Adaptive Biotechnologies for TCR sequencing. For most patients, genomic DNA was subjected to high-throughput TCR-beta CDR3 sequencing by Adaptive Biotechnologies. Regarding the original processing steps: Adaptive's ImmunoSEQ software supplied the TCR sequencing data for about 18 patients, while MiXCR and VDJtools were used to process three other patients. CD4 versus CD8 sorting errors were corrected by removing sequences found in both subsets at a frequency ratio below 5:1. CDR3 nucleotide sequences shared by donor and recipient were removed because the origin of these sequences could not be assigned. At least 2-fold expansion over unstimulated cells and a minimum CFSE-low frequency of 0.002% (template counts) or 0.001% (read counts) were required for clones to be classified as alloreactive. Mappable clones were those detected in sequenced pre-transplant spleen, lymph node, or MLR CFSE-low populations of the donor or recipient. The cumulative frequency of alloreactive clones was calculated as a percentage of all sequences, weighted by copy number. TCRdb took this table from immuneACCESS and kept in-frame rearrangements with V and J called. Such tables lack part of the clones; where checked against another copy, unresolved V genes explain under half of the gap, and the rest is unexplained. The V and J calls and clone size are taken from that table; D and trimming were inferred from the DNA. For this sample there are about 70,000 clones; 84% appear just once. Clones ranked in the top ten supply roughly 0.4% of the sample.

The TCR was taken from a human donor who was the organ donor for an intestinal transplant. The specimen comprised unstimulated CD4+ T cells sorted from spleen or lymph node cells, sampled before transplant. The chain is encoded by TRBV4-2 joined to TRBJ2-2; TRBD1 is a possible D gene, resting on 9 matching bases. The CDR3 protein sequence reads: CASSRELADRGNTGELFF. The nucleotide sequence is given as TGTGCCAGCAGCCGAGAACTAGCGGACAGGGGAAACACCGGGGAGCTGTTTTTT.